The 16 T cell receptor beta chains below all came from one sample that was sequenced in a study of T-cell reconstitution after alpha-beta-depleted transplantation in children. Unique molecular identifiers were incorporated during preparation of the TCRbeta library. MiXCR, run by TCRdb on the PCR reads, gives a single entry per CDR3 protein. The repertoire consists of 350,000 to 400,000 distinct CDR3 sequences, with more than 10% occurring once and the leading ten covering roughly 4.3%. The starting material was PBMCs, obtained from the stem cell graft. These receptors all come from a human donor who donated a stem cell graft to a child with Fanconi anemia.

This chain uses TRBV5-6 with TRBJ2-3, with TRBD1 matching over 12 bases. This CDR3 comprises 16 residues. The germline V gene encodes CDR1 SGHDT and CDR2 YYEEEE. J gave up 6 bases and V 2 bases, and 7 bases lay outside the gene matches. This CDR3 reads CASSFGTGGASDTQYF. DNA of the CDR3: TGTGCCAGCAGCTTTGGGACAGGGGGCGCCTCGGATACGCAGTATTTT.

This clonotype has ten or more counts. This chain joins TRBV20-1 and TRBJ1-2, with TRBD1 as a possible D gene (6 bases). Trimming removed 6 bases at V and 3 bases at J, with 20 bases between. Germline CDR1 and CDR2: DFQATT and SNEGSKA (reference sequence). The CDR3 length is 15 residues. CDR3 in amino acids: CSAGDGTHLYYGYTF. The CDR3, as DNA: TGCAGTGCCGGGGACGGGACACACCTTTACTATGGCTACACCTTC.

The table lists this clonotype with many counts. Compared with germline, one end of the junction differs, possibly owing to a read error. The chain carries TRBV5-1 and TRBJ2-2; 8 positions match TRBD1. CDR1 is SGHRS and CDR2 is YFSETQ in the germline V gene. The CDR3 is 15 residues long. CDR3 DNA sequence: TGTGCCAGCAGTCCCGGACAGGGAGACACCGGGGAGCTGTTTTTT. Its protein product is CASSPGQGDTGELFF.

A few counts support this clonotype. This chain links TRBV3-1 with TRBJ2-1; D gene unclear. The CDR3 is made up of 15 amino acids. V was shortened by 4 bases and J by 5 bases, with 15 bases between the two germline ends. Germline V lookup: CDR1 LGHDT, CDR2 YNNKEL (reference sequence). CDR3 protein: CASSLKWTADNEQFF. The DNA of the CDR3 is TGTGCCAGCAGCCTTAAATGGACGGCGGACAATGAGCAGTTCTTC.

The rearrangement uses TRBV4-2 and TRBJ1-5; possible D gene TRBD1, 6 bases. CDR1 is LGHNA and CDR2 is YNFKEQ in the germline V gene. Trimming took 4 bases from V and 5 from J, leaving 18 bases between them. The CDR3 has 16 amino acids. The CDR3, as DNA: TGTGCCAGCAGCCCACGGGGGGCCGGAGGGTATCAGCCCCAGCATTTT. It encodes CASSPRGAGGYQPQHF.

Many counts were recorded for this clonotype. The rearrangement joins TRBV3-1 to TRBJ2-7; D ambiguous. Trimming removed 1 base from V and 5 bases from J, with 9 bases in between. The CDR3 length is 13 residues. CDR1 is LGHDT, CDR2 YNNKEL, per germline (reference sequence). CDR3 bases: TGTGCCAGCAGCCAAGGGACGCCGGACGAGCAGTACTTC. Amino acids: CASSQGTPDEQYF.

This clonotype was seen more than once but under ten times. CDR3 sequence reads: CASSLSMRVSGNEKLFF. CDR3 nucleotide sequence: TGTGCCAGCAGTTTATCGATGCGTGTTTCGGGGAATGAAAAACTGTTTTTT. The chain links TRBV27 to TRBJ1-4; D is ambiguous. The CDR3 totals 17 residues. Germline V gene lookup returns CDR1 MNHEY and CDR2 SMNVEV (reference sequence). Trimming pared 0 bases from V and 5 bases from J, leaving 16 bases between.

The rearrangement joins TRBV5-1 to TRBJ2-5; either TRBD1 or TRBD2 may fit D (5 bases each). With 2 bases removed from V and 4 bases from J, the gap between germline ends came to 15 bases. CDR1 SGHRS and CDR2 YFSETQ come from the germline V gene. There are 15 residues in the CDR3. This chain's CDR3 is CASSFPRGAGETQYF. DNA for the CDR3: TGCGCCAGCAGCTTCCCACGAGGGGCGGGAGAGACCCAGTACTTC. Drawing the rest from reference TRBV5-1 and TRBJ2-5, the complete variable domain is KAGVTQTPRYLIKTRGQQVTLSCSPISGHRSVSWYQQTPGQGLQFLFEYFSETQRNKGNFPGRFSGRQFSNSRSEMNVSTLELGDSALYLCASSFPRGAGETQYFGPGTRLLVL.

This rearrangement joins TRBV18 to TRBJ2-3, with 10 bases identical to TRBD2. V gave up 2 bases and J gave up 5 bases; unmatched junction bases: 7. Per germline, CDR1 KGHSH and CDR2 LQKENI. The CDR3 spans 16 residues. The CDR3 bases are TGTGCCAGCTCACCAACAGCGGGGGGGCTAGGAGATACGCAGTATTTT. Translated: CASSPTAGGLGDTQYF.

This clonotype has ten or more counts. The chain recombines TRBV5-1 with TRBJ2-3; 9 nucleotides line up with TRBD1. V lost 5 bases and J lost 6; bases outside the gene matches: 13. Germline V gene lookup returns CDR1 SGHRS and CDR2 YFSETQ. There are 16 residues in the CDR3. The CDR3 nucleotides are TGCGCCAGCAGTTACTATGTAGGACAGGGGCGGGATACGCAGTATTTT. As protein: CASSYYVGQGRDTQYF.

This clonotype came up many times. V is TRBV3-1 and J is TRBJ1-1; the D is unclear. Trimming pared 0 bases from V and 3 bases from J, leaving 8 bases between. This CDR3 region has 14 residues. Looked up from germline, CDR1 is LGHDT and CDR2 is YNNKEL (reference sequence). CDR3 coding DNA: TGTGCCAGCAGCCAAGATTTTAGGGACACTGAAGCTTTCTTT. It is translated as CASSQDFRDTEAFF.

This clonotype was picked up a small number of times. The V and J genes are TRBV5-1 and TRBJ2-5; unclear D gene. The germline V gene encodes CDR1 SGHRS and CDR2 YFSETQ. V was cut by 2 bases and J by 5 bases, with 13 bases left in between. The CDR3 is 14 amino acids. CDR3 DNA: TGCGCCAGCAGCTTACGGGTGGCGGCGGAGACCCAGTACTTC. Translating gives CASSLRVAAETQYF.

This clonotype has a handful of counts. V and J are TRBV6-2 or TRBV6-3 and TRBJ1-2; D gene ambiguous. Trimming took 5 bases from V and 3 from J, leaving 13 bases between them. The CDR3 totals 14 residues. CDR1 MNHEY and CDR2 SVGEGT come from the germline V gene. CDR3 in amino acids: CASSIQDRDYGYTF. DNA of the CDR3: TGTGCCAGCAGTATCCAGGATCGTGACTATGGCTACACCTTC.

This clonotype was recorded a few times. The chain carries TRBV5-1 and TRBJ1-1, with D possibly being TRBD1 (5 bases). With 4 bases removed from V and 9 bases from J, the gap between germline ends came to 16 bases. The CDR3 contains 13 residues. The germline gives CDR1 SGHRS, CDR2 YFSETQ. This CDR3 is CASSGTPDGKAFF. Here the CDR3 DNA reads TGCGCCAGCAGCGGGACCCCAGACGGAAAAGCTTTCTTT.

This clonotype was counted a few times. This chain connects TRBV6-5 to TRBJ1-2; 8 bases map to TRBD1. This CDR3 is built from 14 residues. The germline CDR1 and CDR2 sequences are MNHEY and SVGAGI. J gave up 4 bases and V 6 bases, and 7 bases lay outside the gene matches. CDR3: CASRRGQGSYGYTF. For the CDR3, the DNA is TGTGCCAGCAGGCGAGGACAGGGTAGCTATGGCTACACCTTC.

A few counts support this clonotype. This chain joins TRBV7-9 and TRBJ2-1; possibly TRBD2 for D (7 bases). The germline V and J ends were trimmed by 6 bases and 5 bases, with 23 bases remaining between them. Germline CDR1 reads SEHNR; CDR2 reads FQNEAQ (reference sequence). This CDR3 is built from 17 residues. The CDR3: CASRRMDGRGANNEQFF. The CDR3 DNA reads TGTGCCAGCAGACGTATGGACGGCCGGGGGGCAAACAATGAGCAGTTCTTC.